This T cell receptor (beta chain) was obtained from a study of cytotoxic CD8 clonotypes in ibrutinib-treated CLL (dated by TCRdb to the early 2020s). As for the study more broadly: The cohort included some 14 treatment-naive and about a dozen relapsed/refractory patients; roughly 17 were IGHV unmutated. An average of 255,043 productive templates and 94,082 productive rearrangements was obtained per sample. Partial responses were observed in about 25 patients and complete responses in 2; after a median follow-up of around 64 months, remission was maintained in 15 or so patients and progression was observed in some twelve. Cryopreserved peripheral blood mononuclear cells were collected at three points: before therapy, at response, and at either sustained remission or disease progression. The response samples were drawn at a median of 12 months into treatment, with a range of about 6 to 40 months. Longitudinal samples were available for 26 of the 86 trial participants.

For TCR beta library preparation, roughly 2 micrograms of genomic DNA were extracted from the cryopreserved PBMCs. High-throughput TCR beta sequencing was performed on longitudinal blood samples from CLL patients receiving ibrutinib monotherapy. Patients were enrolled in a phase 2 open-label single-center ibrutinib monotherapy trial. Comment on this clone: Its binding antigen is unknown. The sample holds no much larger clone one base away, and base qualities are not on file.

On a MiSeq, deep resolution sequencing aimed for a depth between 1 in 1 million and 1 in 200,000 T cells, with each clonotype covered approximately 9.2x on average. The immunoSEQ hsTCRB Kit was used to generate TCR beta libraries. In the authors' own workflow: ImmunoSEQ Data Assistant and ImmunoSEQ Analyzer were used for data analysis, and V, D and J genes were assigned according to IMGT definitions. Clonality, which ranges from 0 to 1, was calculated as one minus the normalized Shannon entropy of productive rearrangement frequencies. Only overrepresented clonotypes making up at least 0.05% of the repertoire of each patient were included in the public clonotype analysis. More than ten repertoires from age-matched healthy donors, obtained from immuneACCESS, served as clonality controls. TCRdb's version of the immuneACCESS table is confined to in-frame rearrangements and falls short of the full clone set. An unresolved V gene accounts for under half of the shortfall where checked; the remainder is of unknown origin. That table gives V, J and clone size, and the DNA gave D and trimming. In this sample the table shows fewer than 25,000 clones, 70% to 80% of which occur a single time. The top ten constitute roughly 26% of the sample.

The paper as a whole reports these results and caveats: An increase in clonality was observed at ibrutinib response, with clonality remaining stable during sustained remission and falling back toward baseline at progression. Public clonotypes were found to be uncommon and were observed to contract or remain stable during treatment; the increase in clonality was shown to reflect expansion of private clonotypes at ibrutinib response. Sampling times were not matched between patients in sustained remission and patients whose disease was progressing, and lymph node repertoires were not examined. At baseline, clonality was higher than in age-matched healthy donors and showed a strong correlation with circulating CD8+ T-cell counts.

This sequence originates from a human donor with chronic lymphocytic leukemia. Sequenced here: PBMCs, sampled before ibrutinib treatment.

CDR3 loop: CASSFPGLPTNEQFF. The sequenced DNA is TGTGCCAGCAGTTTCCCGGGACTACCTACGAATGAGCAGTTCTTC. The chain links TRBV27 with TRBJ2-1; 7 nucleotides in the junction match TRBD2. Trimming accounts for 3 bases at V and 7 bases at J, while the number of junction bases matched to no gene is 9. The CDR3 measures 15 amino acids from cysteine to phenylalanine. The retained sequence is limited to the CDR3, 45 bases, with the frame set at the first base. The germline V gene (reference sequence) supplies CDR1 MNHEY and CDR2 SMNVEV.